A single sample gave rise to the 22 T cell receptor beta chains below, sequenced in a study of blood T cell repertoires in COVID-19. This table comes from immunoSEQ multiplex PCR, and its TCRdb copy is limited to in-frame clones, with some not included. This table has around 99,000 clones, 79% appearing once. Material for sequencing was peripheral blood. These receptors were collected from a woman of 80 years or more with active or convalescent COVID-19.

This clone came up a few times. This rearrangement joins TRBV28 to TRBJ2-2; no clear D. Germline V gives CDR1 MDHEN, CDR2 SYDVKM. Trimming took 5 bases from V and 6 from J, leaving 13 bases between them. This CDR3 region has 14 residues. The CDR3 coding sequence is TGTGCCAGCAGTCCCATGCTAGGAGCCGGGGAGCTGTTTTTT. Its protein product is CASSPMLGAGELFF.

The V gene is TRBV5-4, the J gene TRBJ2-5, with a tentative D call TRBD1 (6 bases). Trimming pared 0 bases from V and 5 bases from J, leaving 8 bases between. Germline assignment: CDR1 SGHNT and CDR2 YYREEE (reference sequence). The CDR3 is 13 amino acids. The CDR3: CASSLDRVETQYF. DNA for the CDR3: TGTGCCAGCAGCTTGGACAGGGTGGAGACCCAGTACTTC.

The J gene is TRBJ1-5, the V gene TRBV19; a weak D match, TRBD1 (5 bases). Trimming took 2 bases from V and 1 from J, leaving 6 bases between them. The germline V gene has CDR1 LNHDA and CDR2 SQIVND (reference sequence). The CDR3 is made up of 14 amino acids. The DNA of the CDR3 is TGTGCCAGTAGTATATCAGGGAGCAATCAGCCCCAGCATTTT. This codes for CASSISGSNQPQHF.

The chain carries TRBV18 and TRBJ2-2; maybe TRBD2 (6 bases). Trimming took off 3 bases at V and 0 bases at J, with 14 bases between the two ends. The germline CDR1 and CDR2 sequences are KGHSH and LQKENI. This CDR3 spans 17 amino acids. Written as DNA, the CDR3 is TGTGCCAGCTCACCTTTCCGGGACTCCGCGAACACCGGGGAGCTGTTTTTT. This translates into CASSPFRDSANTGELFF.

This rearrangement joins TRBV27 to TRBJ2-7; TRBD1 matches at 9 bases. The CDR3 totals 16 residues. V dropped 4 bases and J dropped 5; count of bases not matched to a gene: 12. Per germline, CDR1 MNHEY and CDR2 SMNVEV (reference sequence). CDR3 sequence (DNA): TGTGCCAGCAGTTGGGGACAGGGCTCGTGGTCGGACGAGCAGTACTTC. Encoded protein: CASSWGQGSWSDEQYF.

The chain links TRBV19 to TRBJ1-5; 9 bases align to TRBD1. The CDR3 runs to 17 residues. Germline V CDR1 and CDR2: LNHDA, SQIVND (reference sequence). The junction had 13 bases not matched to a gene; V was cut back by 7 bases and J by 3 bases. CDR3 protein: CASNGIGQGTFNQPQHF. Here the CDR3 DNA reads TGTGCCAGTAATGGTATCGGACAGGGGACCTTCAATCAGCCCCAGCATTTT.

V is TRBV10-3 and J is TRBJ2-5; 12 nucleotides line up with TRBD2. The CDR3 contains 16 residues. V shed 4 bases, J shed 5 bases, and the junction held 8 bases outside the gene matches. Germline V gives CDR1 ENHRY, CDR2 SYGVKD. The CDR3, as DNA: TGTGCCATCAGTGGATCTAGCGGGAGGGCCGGGGAGACCCAGTACTTC. The encoded protein is CAISGSSGRAGETQYF.

The CDR3 region has the DNA TGTGCCAGCAGGGACAGGTTCGAGATCACAGATACGCAGTATTTT. This gives the protein CASRDRFEITDTQYF. The J gene is TRBJ2-3, the V gene TRBV2; 7 bases map to TRBD1. Germline V gene sequence: CDR1 SNHLY, CDR2 FYNNEI. CDR3 length equals 15 residues. With 6 bases clipped from V and 2 bases from J, the junction kept 8 bases outside the gene matches.

V gene TRBV20-1 combines with J gene TRBJ2-7; a possible D gene is TRBD2 (6 bases). V was clipped by 6 bases and J by 4 bases, with 10 bases between them. Looked up from germline, CDR1 is DFQATT and CDR2 is SNEGSKA (reference sequence). This CDR3 is 11 amino acids long. The chain's CDR3 is CSARGGYEQYF. DNA of the CDR3: TGCAGTGCCCGTGGAGGGTACGAGCAGTACTTC.

The chain employs TRBV5-1 and TRBJ1-1, with D uncertain. Looked up from germline, CDR1 is SGHRS and CDR2 is YFSETQ. V was cut by 0 bases and J by 1 base, with 7 bases left in between. This CDR3 region has 14 residues. The CDR3 protein is CASSLVGENTEAFF. CDR3 nucleotide sequence: TGCGCCAGCAGCTTGGTTGGAGAGAACACTGAAGCTTTCTTT.

The chain carries TRBV29-1 and TRBJ2-2, with 7 positions matching TRBD1. Per the germline V gene, CDR1 is SQVTM and CDR2 is ANQGSEA. Trimming cost V 6 bases and J 6 bases; bases outside gene matches: 7. The CDR3 contains 13 residues. CDR3 sequence (DNA): TGCAGCGTCCTCAGACAGGGTGCCGGGGAGCTGTTTTTT. Encoded protein: CSVLRQGAGELFF.

This sequence joins TRBV7-2 and TRBJ2-5; TRBD2 aligns across 10 bases. Germline lookup yields CDR1 SGHTA and CDR2 FQGNSA. The CDR3 is 16 residues long. After removal of 5 bases from V and 5 bases from J, the junction contained 11 bases not matched to a gene. The CDR3 loop is CASSPQGAGGLETQYF. CDR3 in DNA: TGTGCCAGCAGCCCCCAAGGAGCGGGAGGGCTGGAGACCCAGTACTTC.

The CDR3 reads CAISGRTGNSGNTIYF. The DNA for the CDR3 is TGTGCCATCAGTGGGCGGACAGGAAACTCTGGAAACACCATATATTTT. The chain has TRBV10-3 and TRBJ1-3; TRBD1 matches at 7 bases. The length of the CDR3 is 16 residues. CDR1 is ENHRY, CDR2 SYGVKD, per germline. The junction had 6 bases not matched to a gene; V was cut back by 4 bases and J by 0 bases.

The chain uses TRBV18 and TRBJ2-6, with 11 positions matching TRBD1. V trimming: 3 bases; J trimming: 1 base; junction bases outside the gene matches: 11. This CDR3 is 20 amino acids long. The V gene's germline CDR1 is KGHSH and CDR2 LQKENI. The CDR3 DNA follows: TGTGCCAGCTCACCCTCCGGGACAGGGGGACCCCCATCTGGGGCCAACGTCCTGACTTTC. Protein sequence: CASSPSGTGGPPSGANVLTF.

The V gene is TRBV27, the J gene TRBJ2-1; 9 bases match TRBD2. Looked up from germline, CDR1 is MNHEY and CDR2 is SMNVEV (reference sequence). Trimming cost V 2 bases and J 0 bases; bases outside gene matches: 5. CDR3 length: 17 amino acids. As DNA, the CDR3 is TGTGCCAGCAGTTTACCTGGGACTAGCAGCTCCTACAATGAGCAGTTCTTC. It encodes CASSLPGTSSSYNEQFF.

This chain links TRBV18 with TRBJ2-7, with D tentatively TRBD1 (5 bases). Germline loops: CDR1 KGHSH, CDR2 LQKENI. The CDR3 is made up of 17 amino acids. The V end lost 1 base, the J end lost 7 bases, and 23 bases lay between the germline ends. CDR3 nucleotides: TGTGCCAGCTCACCACGCCTAGGTGGACATTCAACGAAAGAGCAGTACTTC. As protein: CASSPRLGGHSTKEQYF. The full variable domain, completed using reference TRBV18 and TRBJ2-7, is NAGVMQNPRHLVRRRGQEARLRCSPMKGHSHVYWYRQLPEEGLKFMVYLQKENIIDESGMPKERFSAEFPKEGPSILRIQQVVRGDSAAYFCASSPRLGGHSTKEQYFGPGTRLTVT.

The chain joins TRBV3-1 (or the pseudogene TRBV3-2) to TRBJ2-7; D call uncertain. Trimming shortened V by 1 base and J by 5 bases, and 15 bases separated the two germline ends. Germline V gene lookup returns CDR1 LGHDT and CDR2 YNNKEL (reference sequence). There are 15 residues in the CDR3. The CDR3 DNA reads as TGTGCCAGCAGCCAAGGTCCTAGTTTCCCTAACGAGCAGTACTTC. This gives the protein CASSQGPSFPNEQYF.

Only a few counts were recorded for this clone. At one of its ends the junction is not consistent with the germline gene, which may arise from a read error. This rearrangement joins TRBV5-1 to TRBJ2-7; maybe TRBD1 (6 bases). Per the germline V gene, CDR1 is SGHRS and CDR2 is YFSETQ. The CDR3 loop spans 14 amino acids. DNA of the CDR3: TGTGCCAGCAGCCCCGACAGGCCGGGGAACGAGCAGTACTTC. This gives the protein CASSPDRPGNEQYF.

The chain links TRBV23-1 to TRBJ2-7, with TRBD1 matching 7 bases. TRBV23-1 is sorted into the ORF group, with uncertain function. V shed 1 base and J 6 bases; nucleotides not matched to a gene: 6. This CDR3 spans 14 amino acids. The CDR3 here is CASSQLRGLSEQYF. In nucleotides, the CDR3 is TGCGCCAGCAGTCAATTGAGGGGGCTGAGCGAGCAGTACTTC.

This rearrangement joins TRBV12-1 to TRBJ2-7; the table's D call, TRBD2, has no DNA check behind it. TRBV12-1 counts as a pseudogene. CDR3 length: 12 residues. The CDR3 DNA sequence: TGTGCCAGCTGTAGCGGGGCTTACGAGCAGTACTTC. The encoded protein is CASCSGAYEQYF.

The chain couples TRBV13 to TRBJ2-1; no clear D gene. Germline V CDR1 and CDR2: PRHDT, FYEKMQ (reference sequence). V shed 5 bases and J shed 6 bases, with 11 bases lying between them. The CDR3 contains 13 residues. CDR3 protein: CASSIAVINEQFF. CDR3 DNA: TGTGCCAGCAGCATTGCGGTGATCAATGAGCAGTTCTTC.

The chain employs TRBV6-6 and TRBJ1-1; weak D call: TRBD1 (5 bases). This CDR3 is built from 14 residues. Trimming removed 2 bases at V and 5 bases at J, with 12 bases between. Germline V gene lookup returns CDR1 MNHNY and CDR2 SVGAGI (reference sequence). CDR3 sequence: CASSYPGGETEAFF. The CDR3 DNA reads as TGTGCCAGCAGTTACCCAGGAGGGGAGACTGAAGCTTTCTTT.